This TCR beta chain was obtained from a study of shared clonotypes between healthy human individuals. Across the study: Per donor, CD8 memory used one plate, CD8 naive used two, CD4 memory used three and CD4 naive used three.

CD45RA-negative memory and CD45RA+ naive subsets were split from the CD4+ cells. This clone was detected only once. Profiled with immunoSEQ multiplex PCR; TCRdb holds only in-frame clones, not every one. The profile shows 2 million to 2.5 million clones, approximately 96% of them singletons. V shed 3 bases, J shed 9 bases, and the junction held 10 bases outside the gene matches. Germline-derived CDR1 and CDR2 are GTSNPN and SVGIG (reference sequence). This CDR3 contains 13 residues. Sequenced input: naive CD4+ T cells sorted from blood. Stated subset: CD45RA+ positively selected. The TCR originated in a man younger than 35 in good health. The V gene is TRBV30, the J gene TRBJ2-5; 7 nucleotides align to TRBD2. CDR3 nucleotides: TGTGCCTGGAGCGAGGCGGGGGTTTCGGCCCAGTACTTC. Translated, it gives CAWSEAGVSAQYF.